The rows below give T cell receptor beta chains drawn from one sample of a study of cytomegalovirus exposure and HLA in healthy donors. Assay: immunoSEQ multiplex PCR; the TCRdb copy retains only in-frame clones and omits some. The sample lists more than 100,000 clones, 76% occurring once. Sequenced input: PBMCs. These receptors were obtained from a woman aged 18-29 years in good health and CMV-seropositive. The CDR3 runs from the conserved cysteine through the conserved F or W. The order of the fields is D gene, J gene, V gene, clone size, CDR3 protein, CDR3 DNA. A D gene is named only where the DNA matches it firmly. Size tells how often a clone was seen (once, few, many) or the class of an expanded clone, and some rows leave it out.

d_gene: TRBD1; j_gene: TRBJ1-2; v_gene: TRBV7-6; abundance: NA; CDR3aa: CASSLGTGGGYTF; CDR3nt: TGTGCCAGCAGCTTAGGGACAGGGGGTGGCTACACCTTC
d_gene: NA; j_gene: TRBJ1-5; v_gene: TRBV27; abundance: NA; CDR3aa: CASSPRDSNQPQHF; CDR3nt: TGTGCCAGCAGTCCCAGGGATAGCAATCAGCCCCAGCATTTT
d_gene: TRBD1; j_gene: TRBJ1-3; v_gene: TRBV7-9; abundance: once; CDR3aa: CASSLAQGARGNTIYF; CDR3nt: TGTGCCAGCAGCTTAGCGCAGGGGGCGCGCGGAAACACCATATATTTT
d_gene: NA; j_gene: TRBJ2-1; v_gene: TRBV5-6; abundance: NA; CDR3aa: CASGSEHEQFF; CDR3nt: TGTGCCAGCGGCTCGGAGCATGAGCAGTTCTTC
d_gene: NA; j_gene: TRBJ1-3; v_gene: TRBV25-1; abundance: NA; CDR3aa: CASSELAGNTIYF; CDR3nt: TGTGCCAGCAGTGAATTAGCTGGAAACACCATATATTTT
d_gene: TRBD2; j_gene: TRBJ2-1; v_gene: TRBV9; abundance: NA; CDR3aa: CASSPRGAGGPVNEQFF; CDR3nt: TGTGCCAGCAGCCCCCGGGGAGCGGGAGGGCCGGTAAATGAGCAGTTCTTC
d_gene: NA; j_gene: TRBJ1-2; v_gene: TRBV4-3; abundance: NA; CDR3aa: CASSQDAGGADYGYTF; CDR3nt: TGCGCCAGCAGCCAAGATGCGGGGGGCGCTGACTATGGCTACACCTTC
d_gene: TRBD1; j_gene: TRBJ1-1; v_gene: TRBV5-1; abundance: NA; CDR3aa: CASSFGGQRGNTEAFF; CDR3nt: TGCGCCAGCAGCTTTGGGGGACAGAGGGGGAACACTGAAGCTTTCTTT
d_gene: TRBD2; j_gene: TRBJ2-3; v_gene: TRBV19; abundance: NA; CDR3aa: CASSGRTSGRAKDTQYF; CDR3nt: TGTGCCAGTAGTGGGAGGACTAGCGGGAGGGCCAAAGATACGCAGTATTTT
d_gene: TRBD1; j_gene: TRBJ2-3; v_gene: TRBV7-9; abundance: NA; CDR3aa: CASNRGQGTDTQYF; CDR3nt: TGTGCCAGCAATCGCGGACAGGGGACAGATACGCAGTATTTT
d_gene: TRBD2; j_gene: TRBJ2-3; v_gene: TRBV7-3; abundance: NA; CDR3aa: CASSLGSGTSDYTDTQYF; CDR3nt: TGTGCCAGCAGCTTAGGGAGTGGGACTAGCGATTACACAGATACGCAGTATTTT
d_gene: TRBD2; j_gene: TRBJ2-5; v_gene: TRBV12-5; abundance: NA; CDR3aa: CASGRTSGDQETQYF; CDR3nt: TGTGCTAGTGGCAGGACTAGCGGGGACCAAGAGACCCAGTACTTC
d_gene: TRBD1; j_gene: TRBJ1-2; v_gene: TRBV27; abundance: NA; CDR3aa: CASKSSGQGYGYTF; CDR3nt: TGTGCCAGCAAGTCATCGGGACAGGGCTATGGCTACACCTTC
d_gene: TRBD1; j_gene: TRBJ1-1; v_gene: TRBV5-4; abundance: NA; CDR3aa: CASNRQGSEAFF; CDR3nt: TGTGCCAGCAACCGACAGGGGTCTGAAGCTTTCTTT
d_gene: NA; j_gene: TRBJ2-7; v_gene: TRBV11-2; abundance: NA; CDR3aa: CASSLGTPYEQYF; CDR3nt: TGTGCCAGCAGCCTTGGGACACCCTACGAGCAGTACTTC
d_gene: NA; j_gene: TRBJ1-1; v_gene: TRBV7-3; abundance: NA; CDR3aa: CASSLTYRRNTEAFF; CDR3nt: TGTGCCAGCAGCTTAACTTATCGGAGAAACACTGAAGCTTTCTTT
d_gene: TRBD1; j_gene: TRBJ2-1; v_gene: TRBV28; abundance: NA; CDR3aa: CASRSWTGVVYNEQFF; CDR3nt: TGTGCCAGCAGGTCTTGGACAGGGGTGGTCTACAATGAGCAGTTCTTC
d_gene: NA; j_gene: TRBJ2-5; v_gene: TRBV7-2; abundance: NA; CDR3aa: CASSFDRYQETQYF; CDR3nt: TGTGCCAGCAGTTTCGACAGGTACCAAGAGACCCAGTACTTC
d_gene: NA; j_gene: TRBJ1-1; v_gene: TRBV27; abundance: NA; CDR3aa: CASSSKYRVENTEAFF; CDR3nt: TGTGCCAGCAGTTCGAAATACAGGGTAGAGAACACTGAAGCTTTCTTT
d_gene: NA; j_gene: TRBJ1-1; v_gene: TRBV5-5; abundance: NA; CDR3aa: CASSPWAVDEAFF; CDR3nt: TGTGCCAGCAGCCCCTGGGCAGTAGATGAAGCTTTCTTT
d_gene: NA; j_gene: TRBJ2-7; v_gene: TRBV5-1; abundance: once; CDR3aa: CASSLYIHPSYEQYF; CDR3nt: TGCGCCAGCAGCTTGTACATACATCCCTCCTACGAGCAGTACTTC
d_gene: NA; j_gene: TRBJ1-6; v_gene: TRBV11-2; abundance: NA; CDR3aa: CASSLPTGLSPLHF; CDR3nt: TGTGCCAGCAGCTTACCTACAGGGCTATCACCCCTCCACTTT
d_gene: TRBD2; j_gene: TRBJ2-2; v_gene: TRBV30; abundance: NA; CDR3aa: CAWTLGLAGTITGELFF; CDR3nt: TGTGCCTGGACCCTAGGACTAGCGGGGACTATCACCGGGGAGCTGTTTTTT
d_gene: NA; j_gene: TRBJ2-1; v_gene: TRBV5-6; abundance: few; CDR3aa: CASSSGLDYNEQFF; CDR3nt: TGTGCCAGCAGCTCGGGACTTGATTACAATGAGCAGTTCTTC
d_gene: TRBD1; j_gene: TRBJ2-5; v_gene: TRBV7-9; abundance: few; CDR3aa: CASSPPQGVETQYF; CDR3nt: TGTGCCAGCAGCCCACCCCAGGGGGTTGAGACCCAGTACTTC
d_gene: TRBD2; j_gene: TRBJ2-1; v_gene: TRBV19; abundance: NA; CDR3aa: CASRRLAGVRSNEQFF; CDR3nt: TGTGCCAGTAGGCGACTAGCGGGAGTTCGGAGCAATGAGCAGTTCTTC
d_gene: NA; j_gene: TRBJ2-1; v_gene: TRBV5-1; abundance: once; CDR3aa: CASSYGPGEQFF; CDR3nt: TGCGCCAGCAGCTATGGGCCCGGCGAGCAGTTCTTC
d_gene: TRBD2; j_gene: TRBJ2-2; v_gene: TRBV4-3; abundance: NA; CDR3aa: CASSQALWGSGTNTGELFF; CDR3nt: TGCGCCAGCAGCCAGGCCCTCTGGGGTAGCGGGACGAACACCGGGGAGCTGTTTTTT
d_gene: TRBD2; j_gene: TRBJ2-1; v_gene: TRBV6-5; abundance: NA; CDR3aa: CASSSSGPIYNEQFF; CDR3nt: TGTGCCAGCAGCTCTAGCGGACCTATCTACAATGAGCAGTTCTTC
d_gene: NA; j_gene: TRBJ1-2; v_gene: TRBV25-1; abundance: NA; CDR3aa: CASSRGDGYTF; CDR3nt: TGTGCCAGCAGTCGGGGGGATGGCTACACCTTC
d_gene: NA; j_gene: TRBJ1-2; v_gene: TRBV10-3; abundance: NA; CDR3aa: CAITGTNYGYTF; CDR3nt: TGTGCCATCACGGGGACTAACTATGGCTACACCTTC
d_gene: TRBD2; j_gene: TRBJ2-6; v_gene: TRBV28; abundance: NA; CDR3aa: CASSSHSGAISGANVLTF; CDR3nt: TGTGCCAGCAGTTCTCATAGCGGGGCCATTTCTGGGGCCAACGTCCTGACTTTC
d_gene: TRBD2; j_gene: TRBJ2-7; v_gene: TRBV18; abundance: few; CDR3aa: CASSPGIAGNHEQYF; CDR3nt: TGTGCCAGCTCACCAGGGATAGCGGGGAATCACGAGCAGTACTTC
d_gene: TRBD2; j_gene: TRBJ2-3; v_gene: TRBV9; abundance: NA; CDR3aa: CASSSSGKADTQYF; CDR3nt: TGTGCCAGCAGCTCTAGCGGGAAGGCAGATACGCAGTATTTT
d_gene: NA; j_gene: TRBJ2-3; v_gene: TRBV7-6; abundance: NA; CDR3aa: CASSLESRTDTQYF; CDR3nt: TGTGCCAGCAGCTTAGAGAGTCGCACAGATACGCAGTATTTT
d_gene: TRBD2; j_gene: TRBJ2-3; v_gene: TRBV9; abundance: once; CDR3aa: CASSVALGLATDTQYF; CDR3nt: TGTGCCAGCAGCGTAGCTCTGGGACTAGCGACAGATACGCAGTATTTT
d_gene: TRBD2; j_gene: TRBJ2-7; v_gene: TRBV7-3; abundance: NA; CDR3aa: CASSLLAGGPFSYEQYF; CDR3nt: TGTGCCAGCAGCTTATTAGCGGGGGGGCCATTCTCCTACGAGCAGTACTTC
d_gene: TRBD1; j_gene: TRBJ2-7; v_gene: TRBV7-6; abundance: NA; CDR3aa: CASSPRTGQNDEQYF; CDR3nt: TGTGCCAGCAGCCCCCGGACAGGGCAAAACGACGAGCAGTACTTC
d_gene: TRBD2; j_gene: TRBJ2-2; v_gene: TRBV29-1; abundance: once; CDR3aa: CSGGTSDTGELFF; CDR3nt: TGCAGCGGTGGGACTAGTGATACCGGGGAGCTGTTTTTT